The T cell receptor beta chain under discussion was sequenced for a study of T-cell memory formation after mild COVID-19. The study, taken as a whole, reports: Clones from the second wave (peaking day 37) had unconfirmed SARS-CoV-2 specificity.

Amplification by 5'RACE using constant-segment primers produced TCR alpha and TCR beta cDNA libraries that carried sample barcodes and UMIs. TCRdb processed the 5' RACE reads anew with MiXCR; each CDR3 protein has one entry. The table records a few hundred thousand distinct CDR3 sequences, about 15% of them present only once. This clonotype has a handful of counts. The antigen is not known. After removal of 5 bases from V and 5 bases from J, the junction contained 5 bases not matched to a gene. The CDR3 extends over 13 amino acids. Germline V gene lookup returns CDR1 SQVTM and CDR2 ANQGSEA. The chain couples TRBV29-1 to TRBJ1-4, with 7 bases aligning to TRBD1. The origin of this receptor is a man aged 18 to 29 who had mild COVID-19 (a few samples of this study predate the infection). Cell type and time point are not known. The material sequenced was PBMCs or a T cell subset sorted from them (not recorded which). The CDR3 reads CSVTDRLNEKLFF. DNA for the CDR3: TGCAGCGTTACGGACAGGCTCAATGAAAAACTGTTTTTT.